The 6 T cell receptor beta chains in this list originate from one sample, sequenced in a study of cytomegalovirus exposure and HLA in healthy donors. PCR was performed using 60 Vbeta and 13 Jbeta primers. The protocol was immunoSEQ multiplex PCR, while the TCRdb copy is restricted to in-frame clones and leaves out a portion. Reported are about 140,000 clones; the ten largest clones contain roughly 2.5%. Sample: PBMCs. Receptors were obtained from a man aged 40-50 years in good health and CMV-seronegative.

The chain has TRBV18 and TRBJ1-4; 7 nucleotides match TRBD1. Germline V gene data show CDR1 as KGHSH and CDR2 as LQKENI. J was trimmed by 10 bases and V by 5 bases; bases with no gene match: 7. CDR3 length equals 13 residues. CDR3 DNA: TGTGCCAGCTCATACCGACAGGGACGAAAACTGTTTTTT. The encoded protein is CASSYRQGRKLFF. The full variable domain, in which reference TRBV18 and TRBJ1-4 provide the parts outside the CDR3, is NAGVMQNPRHLVRRRGQEARLRCSPMKGHSHVYWYRQLPEEGLKFMVYLQKENIIDESGMPKERFSAEFPKEGPSILRIQQVVRGDSAAYFCASSYRQGRKLFFGSGTQLSVL.

The chain is built from TRBV19 and TRBJ1-1; D perhaps matches TRBD1 (6 bases). The CDR3 is 15 amino acids. The germline CDR1 and CDR2 sequences are LNHDA and SQIVND (reference sequence). V dropped 6 bases and J dropped 5 bases, with 19 bases sitting between them. Written as DNA, the CDR3 is TGTGCCAGTAGCCGAGAGGACAGTGTAATAACTGAAGCTTTCTTT. Translated, it gives CASSREDSVITEAFF.

DNA of the CDR3: TGTGCCAGCAGCTTCGGGACTAGCGTTTCCACAGATACGCAGTATTTT. Amino acid sequence: CASSFGTSVSTDTQYF. The V call is TRBV7-6, the J call TRBJ2-3; 10 bases line up with TRBD2. CDR1 SGHVS and CDR2 FNYEAQ come from the germline V gene. The CDR3 has 16 residues. After removal of 3 bases from V and 2 bases from J, the junction contained 5 bases not matched to a gene.

This chain connects TRBV2 to TRBJ2-5; 11 nucleotides match TRBD1. CDR1 is SNHLY and CDR2 is FYNNEI in the germline V gene. CDR3 length equals 16 residues. V lost 4 bases, J lost 3 bases, and 7 bases stayed unmatched. CDR3 sequence: CASSGLGDRGKETQYF. The CDR3, as DNA: TGTGCCAGCAGTGGACTCGGGGACAGGGGGAAAGAGACCCAGTACTTC.

The genes are TRBV9 and TRBJ2-3; 7 positions agree with TRBD2. V dropped 0 bases and J dropped 0; count of bases not matched to a gene: 10. The CDR3 has 18 amino acids. Per the germline V gene, CDR1 is SGDLS and CDR2 is YYNGEE. The DNA of the CDR3 is TGTGCCAGCAGCGTAGCTACTAGAGCGGGGCTAAGCACAGATACGCAGTATTTT. Protein product: CASSVATRAGLSTDTQYF.

The chain joins TRBV11-2 to TRBJ2-7; D might be TRBD1 (8 bases). CDR3 length equals 14 residues. Germline V gene sequence: CDR1 SGHAT, CDR2 FQNNGV. V lost 5 bases, J lost 6 bases, and 17 bases lay in between. The DNA for the CDR3 is TGTGCCAGCAGCCCCGGGGGGACAGGTCGCGAGCAGTACTTC. Its translation is CASSPGGTGREQYF.